This T cell receptor beta chain came from a study of graft-versus-host responses after intestinal transplantation. Across the whole study: Recipients obtained multivisceral, liver-intestinal, or isolated intestinal transplants. Broader study findings: The study found high graft-versus-host to host-versus-graft clonal ratios in allografts of patients with graft-donor T cell macrochimerism. Detection of GvH clones occurred in recipient marrow, and some had their first appearance in ileum or blood. Early post-transplant HvG declines showed an association with peak circulating GvH clone levels.

This CDR3 has 14 amino acids. V gave up 7 bases and J gave up 0 bases, with 11 bases separating them. Regarding this clone: The antigen remains undetermined.

Repertoires were generated with immunoSEQ multiplex PCR, while TCRdb's copy carries only in-frame clones and drops some. The table shows about 93,000 clones, with around 93% occurring only once. The rearrangement joins TRBV5-3 to TRBJ1-3; no definite D call. TRBV5-3 is marked as an open reading frame, function uncertain. This sample comprised unstimulated CD8+ T cells sorted from spleen or lymph node cells, obtained before intestinal transplant. This TCR was sampled from a human donor who received an intestinal transplant. The CDR3 loop is CARPYEYSGNTIYF. CDR3 in DNA: TGTGCCAGACCCTATGAATACTCTGGAAACACCATATATTTT.